This TCR beta chain was sequenced during a study of cytomegalovirus exposure and HLA in healthy donors. Study observations and caveats: Some V segments could not be told apart, so they were left out, TRBV6-2 and TRBV6-3 among them. Earlier analysis found most TCR beta V segments productive about 87% or about 30% of the time. Links to common viral pathogens appeared, in a later analysis, for several of the most significant clusters.

The study sampled nominally healthy donors, though unrecorded immune exposures were likely. In regard to this clone: Its antigen is currently unknown.

13 Jbeta primers and 60 Vbeta primers were used for the PCR. Produced via immunoSEQ multiplex PCR; TCRdb's table is partial and in-frame only. The sample includes tens of thousands of clones, approximately 80% of them seen just once. After removal of 1 base from V and 6 bases from J, the junction contained 9 bases not matched to a gene. Germline-derived CDR1 and CDR2 are GTSNPN and SVGIG (reference sequence). This CDR3 is 15 amino acids long. The chain joins TRBV30 to TRBJ2-1, with 7 positions matching TRBD2. The source is a man younger than 45 in good health and CMV-seronegative. The sample taken for sequencing was PBMCs. The CDR3 protein is CAWSGLAVLGNEQFF. Here the CDR3 DNA reads TGTGCCTGGAGTGGCCTAGCGGTGTTGGGCAATGAGCAGTTCTTC.